This TCR beta chain was captured by sequencing in a study of shared clonotypes between healthy human individuals. General study findings and limits: Depth of sequencing was expected to influence donor clonotype sharing.

Across several immunoSEQ plates, the genomic DNA of each subset was split evenly. Sequencing was performed on unsorted PBMC DNA using ten immunoSEQ deep assay plates. Libraries were prepared by immunoSEQ multiplex PCR; TCRdb keeps only in-frame clonotypes and omits some of them. Here the sample spans about 480,000 clones, 60% to 85% being singletons. On this clone: Its antigen is not identified.

The V gene end was trimmed by 6 bases and the J gene end by 1 base; junction bases not matched to a gene: 7. Germline V gene data show CDR1 as MNHEY and CDR2 as SVGAGI. The CDR3 has 15 amino acids. The source is a woman in her thirties or forties in good health. Some clones in this sample may be carry-over from other donors' samples. Sequencing used PBMCs. The J gene is TRBJ2-5, the V gene TRBV6-5; 8 bases are shared with TRBD1. CDR3 region: CASSPGQGGQETQYF. CDR3 bases: TGTGCCAGCAGCCCCGGACAGGGAGGCCAAGAGACCCAGTACTTC.